These T cell receptor beta chains were read from a single sample in a study of cytomegalovirus exposure and HLA in healthy donors. Using immunoSEQ multiplex PCR, the repertoire was profiled, and TCRdb retains in-frame clones only, with some absent. The sample holds about 82,000 clones. The specimen sequenced was PBMCs. All receptors come from a woman younger than 45 in good health and CMV-seronegative. Both conserved end residues are part of each CDR3. Each record gives: V gene, CDR3 length, J gene, D gene, CDR3 DNA, CDR3 protein. The D gene is left open where the match is weak.

TRBV5-6	14	TRBJ2-7	TRBD1	TGTGCCAGCACTAGGGACAGGAGGTTCCACGAGCAGTACTTC	CASTRDRRFHEQYF
TRBV6-4	15	TRBJ2-3	TRBD2	TGTGCCAGCAGTCAGACTAGCGGGATCACAGATACGCAGTATTTT	CASSQTSGITDTQYF
TRBV28	13	TRBJ1-1	TRBD1	TGTGCCAGCAGCCCAAGGACAGGGCGTCGAGCTTTCTTT	CASSPRTGRRAFF
TRBV7-2	15	TRBJ1-6	NA	TGTGCCAGCAGCTTAGGGACGGGGTATAATTCACCCCTCCACTTT	CASSLGTGYNSPLHF
TRBV19	19	TRBJ1-1	NA	TGTGCCAGTAGTCCCTGGATTGAGAGGACAGACACCATGAACACTGAAGCTTTCTTT	CASSPWIERTDTMNTEAFF
TRBV6-5	14	TRBJ2-2	NA	TGTGCCAGCAGGGTGCCCGGCGGGGCCGGGGAGCTGTTTTTT	CASRVPGGAGELFF
TRBV29-1	11	TRBJ1-2	NA	TGCAGCGTCGTTTTCGCGGATGGCTACACCTTC	CSVVFADGYTF
TRBV5-1	14	TRBJ1-1	NA	TGCGCCAGCAGCTTGGACACAATGAACACTGAAGCTTTCTTT	CASSLDTMNTEAFF
TRBV7-8	15	TRBJ2-3	TRBD1	TGTGCCAGCAGCTTCAGGGACAGGGGGCTAGATACGCAGTATTTT	CASSFRDRGLDTQYF
TRBV7-8	18	TRBJ2-1	TRBD2	TGTGCCAGCAGCTATAGGCGGGGAGGGACGTTTATTTACAATGAGCAGTTCTTC	CASSYRRGGTFIYNEQFF
TRBV19	15	TRBJ1-4	TRBD1	TGTGCCAGTAGTATTGGGGGGACAGGGGATGAAAAACTGTTTTTT	CASSIGGTGDEKLFF
TRBV30	16	TRBJ1-3	NA	TGTGCCTGGAGTGTGTTTACAGGGCCTTCTGGAAACACCATATATTTT	CAWSVFTGPSGNTIYF
TRBV18	16	TRBJ1-2	TRBD1	TGTGCCAGCGCACCCCCCGGACAGGGGTCTTTAGATGGCTACACCTTC	CASAPPGQGSLDGYTF
TRBV12-5	16	TRBJ1-1	NA	TGTGCTAGTGGGATCACTACTATACAGGGTGACACTGAAGCTTTCTTT	CASGITTIQGDTEAFF
TRBV7-2	17	TRBJ2-1	TRBD2	TGTGCCAGCAGCCCGAATGTTCTAGCGGGAAGATACAATGAGCAGTTCTTC	CASSPNVLAGRYNEQFF
TRBV15	17	TRBJ1-1	NA	TGTGCCACCAGCTCACAGCCCTCAGGGGACGTGAACACTGAAGCTTTCTTT	CATSSQPSGDVNTEAFF
TRBV6-1	14	TRBJ1-3	NA	TGTGCCAGCAGTGAGTTGCGGGGTGGAAACACCATATATTTT	CASSELRGGNTIYF
TRBV6-5	13	TRBJ2-7	NA	TGTGCCAGCAGTAGGGGATCCTCCTACGAGCAGTACTTC	CASSRGSSYEQYF
TRBV4-1	15	TRBJ2-7	NA	TGCGCCAGCAGCCAAGGAAGCGGTAGCGCCTACGAGCAGTACTTC	CASSQGSGSAYEQYF
TRBV5-1	16	TRBJ2-5	TRBD2	TGCGCCAGCAGCTTGGGACTAGCGGGAGTGTTAGAGACCCAGTACTTC	CASSLGLAGVLETQYF
TRBV7-9	12	TRBJ1-2	NA	TGTGCCAGCAGCTCGGGATCGCGTGGCTACACCTTC	CASSSGSRGYTF
TRBV27	15	TRBJ2-1	NA	TGTGCCAGCACTCCGGGCAGGGGCGAGTACAATGAGCAGTTCTTC	CASTPGRGEYNEQFF
TRBV10-3	15	TRBJ1-2	NA	TGTGCCATCAGTCAAAATCCTACAGGGAACTATGGCTACACCTTC	CAISQNPTGNYGYTF
TRBV29-1	11	TRBJ2-5	NA	TGCAGCGTTGAAACGGAGGAGACCCAGTACTTC	CSVETEETQYF
TRBV15	16	TRBJ2-7	NA	TGTGCCACCAGCAGACTCCCCGGGAACAGGGCCCACGAGCAGTACTTC	CATSRLPGNRAHEQYF
TRBV7-9	15	TRBJ1-4	TRBD1	TGTGCCAGCAGCTTAGAGGGACAGACTAATGAAAAACTGTTTTTT	CASSLEGQTNEKLFF
TRBV7-9	16	TRBJ1-4	TRBD1	TGTGCCAGCAGCTTATACCAGGGGGGCGGCAATGAAAAACTGTTTTTT	CASSLYQGGGNEKLFF
TRBV2	15	TRBJ2-7	NA	TGTGCCAGCAGTGAAAGCCAGGTATCTTCCTACGAGCAGTACTTC	CASSESQVSSYEQYF
TRBV1	20	TRBJ2-4	NA	TGCACCAGCAGCCAAGCCCCTCCCCTCGGGGAACCCCATGCTGACAACATTCAGTACTTC	CTSSQAPPLGEPHADNIQYF
TRBV7-6	13	TRBJ2-7	TRBD1	TGTGCCAGCAGCTACCGACAGGGTGGCGAGCAGTACTTC	CASSYRQGGEQYF
TRBV7-2	15	TRBJ1-1	TRBD1	TGTGCCAGCAGCTTCCGGGACAGGGAGGAAGCTGAAGCTTTCTTT	CASSFRDREEAEAFF
TRBV9	16	TRBJ1-2	NA	TGTGCCAGCAGCGTAGATGTGGGAGCCTCTAACTATGGCTACACCTTC	CASSVDVGASNYGYTF
TRBV30	13	TRBJ2-1	NA	TGTGCCTGGAGAGCTGGGGCCGACAATGAGCAGTTCTTC	CAWRAGADNEQFF
TRBV6-6	14	TRBJ1-4	NA	TGTGCCAGCAGGTTCGGGTCAACTAATGAAAAACTGTTTTTT	CASRFGSTNEKLFF
TRBV19	13	TRBJ1-4	TRBD1	TGTGCCAGTAGACCGACAGGGTTCGAAAAACTGTTTTTT	CASRPTGFEKLFF
TRBV19	13	TRBJ2-7	NA	TGTGCCAGTAGTCAGGGCGTTTTCTACGAGCAGTACTTC	CASSQGVFYEQYF
TRBV13	16	TRBJ2-3	TRBD1	TGTGCCAGCAGCCCGTCCGGGACAGGGGTCACAGATACGCAGTATTTT	CASSPSGTGVTDTQYF
TRBV19	13	TRBJ2-1	NA	TGTGCCAGTAGTATAGGGCAGATCAATGAGCAGTTCTTC	CASSIGQINEQFF
TRBV7-8	14	TRBJ2-2	TRBD2	TGTGCCAGCAGGGAGCGGGAGAACACCGGGGAGCTGTTTTTT	CASRERENTGELFF
TRBV6-5	14	TRBJ1-1	NA	TGTGCCAGCCAGGGGAGAGGGTTAAACACTGAAGCTTTCTTT	CASQGRGLNTEAFF
TRBV4-2	14	TRBJ1-6	NA	TGTGCCAGCAGCCAAGACATGGCAGATTCACCCCTCCACTTT	CASSQDMADSPLHF
TRBV9	14	TRBJ2-7	NA	TGTGCCAGCAGCGTAGGATTAGGGGTCTACGAGCAGTACTTC	CASSVGLGVYEQYF
TRBV5-4	15	TRBJ2-3	NA	TGTGCCAGCAGCTTGAGCCTTGGGGCCACAGATACGCAGTATTTT	CASSLSLGATDTQYF
TRBV15	15	TRBJ2-3	NA	TGTGCCACCAGCAGAGGAGAACCTGCCACAGATACGCAGTATTTT	CATSRGEPATDTQYF
TRBV18	12	TRBJ2-3	NA	TGTGCCAGCTCCCCCACCGCGGATACGCAGTATTTT	CASSPTADTQYF
TRBV7-2	14	TRBJ2-7	TRBD2	TGTGCCAGCAGCCCCCATAGCGGGGTGGGCGAGCAGTACTTC	CASSPHSGVGEQYF
TRBV6-5	14	TRBJ1-1	NA	TGTGCCAGCAGTTACAGGGAGGGGGGGACTGAAGCTTTCTTT	CASSYREGGTEAFF
TRBV29-1	12	TRBJ2-7	NA	TGCAGCGCCGTACAAAGCGATGGGGAGCAGTACTTC	CSAVQSDGEQYF
TRBV18	15	TRBJ2-7	TRBD1	TGTGCCAGCTCACCCCCCGACAGGGGCATAGACGAGCAGTACTTC	CASSPPDRGIDEQYF
TRBV5-1	15	TRBJ2-7	NA	TGCGCCAGCAGCGGAGGAAGGACAGCGTCAGACGAGCAGTACTTC	CASSGGRTASDEQYF